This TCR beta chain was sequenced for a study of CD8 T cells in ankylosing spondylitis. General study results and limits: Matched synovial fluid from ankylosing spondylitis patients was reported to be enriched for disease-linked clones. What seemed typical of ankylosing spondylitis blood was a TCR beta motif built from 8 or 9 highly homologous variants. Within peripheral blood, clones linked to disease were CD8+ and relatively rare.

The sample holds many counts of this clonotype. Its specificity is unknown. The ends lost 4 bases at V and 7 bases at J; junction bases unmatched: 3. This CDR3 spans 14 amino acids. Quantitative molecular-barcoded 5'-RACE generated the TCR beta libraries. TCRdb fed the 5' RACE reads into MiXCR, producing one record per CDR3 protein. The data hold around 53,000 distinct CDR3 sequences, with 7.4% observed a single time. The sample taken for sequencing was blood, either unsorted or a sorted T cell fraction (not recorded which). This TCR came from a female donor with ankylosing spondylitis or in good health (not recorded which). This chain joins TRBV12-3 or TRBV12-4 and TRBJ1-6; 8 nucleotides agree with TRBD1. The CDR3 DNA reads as TGTGCCAGCAGTTCGAGACAGGGGAATTCACCCCTCCACTTT. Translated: CASSSRQGNSPLHF.